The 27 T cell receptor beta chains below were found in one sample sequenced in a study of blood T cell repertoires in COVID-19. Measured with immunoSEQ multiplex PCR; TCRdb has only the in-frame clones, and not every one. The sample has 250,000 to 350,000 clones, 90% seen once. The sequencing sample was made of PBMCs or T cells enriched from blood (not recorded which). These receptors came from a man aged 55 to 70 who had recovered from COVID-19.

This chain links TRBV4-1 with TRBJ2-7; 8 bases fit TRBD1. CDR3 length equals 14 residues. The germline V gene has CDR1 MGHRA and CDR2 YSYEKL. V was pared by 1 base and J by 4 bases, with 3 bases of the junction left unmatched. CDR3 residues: CASSQAQGAYEQYF. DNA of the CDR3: TGCGCCAGCAGCCAAGCTCAGGGGGCTTACGAGCAGTACTTC.

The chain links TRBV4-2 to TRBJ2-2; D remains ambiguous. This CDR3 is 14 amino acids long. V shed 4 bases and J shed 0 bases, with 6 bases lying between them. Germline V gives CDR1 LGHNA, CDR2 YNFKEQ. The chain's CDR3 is CASSREANTGELFF. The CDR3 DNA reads TGTGCCAGCAGCCGCGAAGCGAACACCGGGGAGCTGTTTTTT.

CDR3 nucleotides: TGTGCCAGCAAAGACAGTTTTAGCAATCAGCCCCAGCATTTT. Translating it yields CASKDSFSNQPQHF. The chain has TRBV6-5 and TRBJ1-5, with a tentative D call TRBD1 (5 bases). Germline V CDR1 and CDR2: MNHEY, SVGAGI. Trimming removed 7 bases from V and 0 bases from J, with 10 bases in between. The CDR3 is made up of 14 amino acids.

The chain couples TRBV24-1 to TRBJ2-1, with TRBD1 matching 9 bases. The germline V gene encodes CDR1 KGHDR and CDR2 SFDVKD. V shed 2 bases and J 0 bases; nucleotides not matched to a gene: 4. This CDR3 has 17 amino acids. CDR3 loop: CATSDYRGPSSYNEQFF. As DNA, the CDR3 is TGTGCCACCAGTGATTACAGGGGGCCAAGCTCCTACAATGAGCAGTTCTTC.

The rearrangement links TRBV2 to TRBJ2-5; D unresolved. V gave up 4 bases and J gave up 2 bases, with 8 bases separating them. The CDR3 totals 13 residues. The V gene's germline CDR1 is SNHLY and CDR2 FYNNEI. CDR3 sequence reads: CASSGSRQETQYF. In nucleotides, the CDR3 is TGTGCCAGCAGTGGCTCTCGGCAAGAGACCCAGTACTTC.

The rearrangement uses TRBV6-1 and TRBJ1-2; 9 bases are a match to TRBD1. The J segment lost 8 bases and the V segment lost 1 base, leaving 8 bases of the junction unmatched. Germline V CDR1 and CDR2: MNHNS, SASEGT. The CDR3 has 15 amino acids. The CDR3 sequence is CASSEVVTGGWGYTF. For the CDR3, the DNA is TGTGCCAGCAGTGAAGTGGTGACAGGGGGTTGGGGCTACACCTTC.

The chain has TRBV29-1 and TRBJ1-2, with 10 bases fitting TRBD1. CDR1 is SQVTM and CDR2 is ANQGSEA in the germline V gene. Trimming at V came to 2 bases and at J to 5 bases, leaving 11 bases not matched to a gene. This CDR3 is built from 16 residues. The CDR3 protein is CSVEPWGQGYVYGYTF. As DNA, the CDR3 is TGCAGCGTTGAACCGTGGGGACAGGGGTATGTGTATGGCTACACCTTC.

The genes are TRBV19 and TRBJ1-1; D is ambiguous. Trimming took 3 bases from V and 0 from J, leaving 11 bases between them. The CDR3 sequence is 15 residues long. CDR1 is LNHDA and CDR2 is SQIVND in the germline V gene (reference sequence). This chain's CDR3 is CASSIKHGMNTEAFF. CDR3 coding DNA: TGTGCCAGTAGTATTAAACACGGGATGAACACTGAAGCTTTCTTT.

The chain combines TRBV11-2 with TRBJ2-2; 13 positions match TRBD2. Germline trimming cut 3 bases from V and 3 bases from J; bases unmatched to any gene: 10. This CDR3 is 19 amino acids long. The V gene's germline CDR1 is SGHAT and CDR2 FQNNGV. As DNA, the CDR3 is TGTGCCAGCAGCTTTATCGCCGGGACTAGCGGGACTTACACCGGGGAGCTGTTTTTT. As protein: CASSFIAGTSGTYTGELFF.

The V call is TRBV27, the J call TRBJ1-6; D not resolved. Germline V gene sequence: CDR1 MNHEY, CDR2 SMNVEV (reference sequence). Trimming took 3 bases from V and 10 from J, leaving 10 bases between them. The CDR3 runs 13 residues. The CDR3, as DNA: TGTGCCAGCAGTTTCGGGTTTGGGTCACCCCTCCACTTT. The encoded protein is CASSFGFGSPLHF.

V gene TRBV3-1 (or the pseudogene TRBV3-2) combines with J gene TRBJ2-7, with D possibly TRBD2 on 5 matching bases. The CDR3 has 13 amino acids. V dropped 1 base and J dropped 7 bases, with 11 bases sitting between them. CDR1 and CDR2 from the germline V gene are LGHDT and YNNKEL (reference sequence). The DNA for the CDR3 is TGTGCCAGCAGCCAAGCCGGAGCGGAGGAGCAGTACTTC. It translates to CASSQAGAEEQYF.

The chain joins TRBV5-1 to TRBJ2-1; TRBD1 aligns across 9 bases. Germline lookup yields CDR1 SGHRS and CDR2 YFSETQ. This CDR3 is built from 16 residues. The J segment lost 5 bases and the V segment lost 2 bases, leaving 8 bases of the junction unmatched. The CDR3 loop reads CASSLATGGSHNEQFF. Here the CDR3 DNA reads TGCGCCAGCAGCTTAGCGACAGGGGGATCGCACAATGAGCAGTTCTTC.

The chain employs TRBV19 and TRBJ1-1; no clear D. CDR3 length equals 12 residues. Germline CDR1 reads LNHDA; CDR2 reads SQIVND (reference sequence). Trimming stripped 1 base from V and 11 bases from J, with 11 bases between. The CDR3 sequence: CASSIGRTAAFF. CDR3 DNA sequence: TGTGCCAGTAGTATAGGGAGGACGGCCGCTTTCTTT.

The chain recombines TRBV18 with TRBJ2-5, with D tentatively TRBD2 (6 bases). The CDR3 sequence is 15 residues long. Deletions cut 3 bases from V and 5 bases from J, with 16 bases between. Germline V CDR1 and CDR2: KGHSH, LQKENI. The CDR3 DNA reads TGTGCCAGCTCACCCAACACCGGGGGAATGGAGACCCAGTACTTC. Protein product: CASSPNTGGMETQYF.

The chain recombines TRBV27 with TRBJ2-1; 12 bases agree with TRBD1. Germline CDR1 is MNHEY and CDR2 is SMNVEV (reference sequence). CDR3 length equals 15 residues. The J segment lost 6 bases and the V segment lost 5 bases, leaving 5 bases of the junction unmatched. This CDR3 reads CASSIPGQGANEQFF. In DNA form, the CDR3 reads TGTGCCAGCAGTATACCGGGACAGGGGGCCAATGAGCAGTTCTTC.

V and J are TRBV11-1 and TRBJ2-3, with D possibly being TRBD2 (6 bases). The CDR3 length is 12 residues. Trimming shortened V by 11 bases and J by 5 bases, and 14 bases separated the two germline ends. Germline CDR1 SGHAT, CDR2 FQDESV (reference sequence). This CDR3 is CASTEAGDTQYF. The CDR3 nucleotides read TGTGCCTCTACGGAAGCGGGAGATACGCAGTATTTT.

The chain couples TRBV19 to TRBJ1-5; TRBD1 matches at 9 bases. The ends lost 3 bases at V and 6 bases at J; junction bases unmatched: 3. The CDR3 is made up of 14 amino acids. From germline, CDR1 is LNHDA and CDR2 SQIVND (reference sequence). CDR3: CASSMGQGVQPQHF. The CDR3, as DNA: TGTGCCAGTAGTATGGGACAGGGTGTTCAGCCCCAGCATTTT.

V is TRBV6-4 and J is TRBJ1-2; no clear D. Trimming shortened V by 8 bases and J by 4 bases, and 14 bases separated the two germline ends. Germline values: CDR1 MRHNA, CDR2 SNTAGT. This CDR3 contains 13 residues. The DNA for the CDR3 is TGTGCCAGCTCCCTGGGCTCTGGCTATGGCTACACCTTC. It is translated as CASSLGSGYGYTF.

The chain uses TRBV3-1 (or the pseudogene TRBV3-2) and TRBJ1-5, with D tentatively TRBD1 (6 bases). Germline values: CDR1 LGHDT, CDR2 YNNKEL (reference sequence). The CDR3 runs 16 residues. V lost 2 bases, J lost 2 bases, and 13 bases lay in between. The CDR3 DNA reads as TGTGCCAGCAGCCAAAGAGTGGACAGCCGCAATCAGCCCCAGCATTTT. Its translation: CASSQRVDSRNQPQHF.

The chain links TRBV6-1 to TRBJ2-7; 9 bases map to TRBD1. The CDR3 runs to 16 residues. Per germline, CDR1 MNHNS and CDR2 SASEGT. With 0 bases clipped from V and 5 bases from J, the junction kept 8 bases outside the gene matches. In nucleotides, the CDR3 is TGTGCCAGCAGTGAAGCGCTTCGACAGGGGGTCGACGAGCAGTACTTC. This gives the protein CASSEALRQGVDEQYF.

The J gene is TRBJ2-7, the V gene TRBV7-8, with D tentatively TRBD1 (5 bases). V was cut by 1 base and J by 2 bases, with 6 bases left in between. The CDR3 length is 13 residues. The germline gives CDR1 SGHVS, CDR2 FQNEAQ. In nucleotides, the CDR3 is TGTGCCAGCAGCTTAGGGACAACCTACGAGCAGTACTTC. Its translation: CASSLGTTYEQYF.

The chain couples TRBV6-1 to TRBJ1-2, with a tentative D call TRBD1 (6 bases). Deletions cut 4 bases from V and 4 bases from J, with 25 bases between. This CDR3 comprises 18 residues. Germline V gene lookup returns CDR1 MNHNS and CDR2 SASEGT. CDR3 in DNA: TGTGCCAGCAGTGCCTCGAGCGACCCGGTGGACAGAAGCTATGGCTACACCTTC. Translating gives CASSASSDPVDRSYGYTF.

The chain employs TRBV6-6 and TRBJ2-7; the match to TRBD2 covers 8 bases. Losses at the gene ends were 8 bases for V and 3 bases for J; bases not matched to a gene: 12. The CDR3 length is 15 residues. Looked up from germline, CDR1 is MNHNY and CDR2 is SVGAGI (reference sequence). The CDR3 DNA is TGTGCCAGCGCTCCGGGGGGGACTAGGTTCTACGAGCAGTACTTC. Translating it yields CASAPGGTRFYEQYF.

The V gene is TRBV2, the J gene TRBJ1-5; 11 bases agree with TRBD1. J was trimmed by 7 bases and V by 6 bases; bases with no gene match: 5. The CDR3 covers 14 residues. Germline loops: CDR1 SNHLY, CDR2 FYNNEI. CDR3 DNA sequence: TGTGCCAGCAGGGGACAGGGGGGACGACAGCCCCAGCATTTT. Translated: CASRGQGGRQPQHF.

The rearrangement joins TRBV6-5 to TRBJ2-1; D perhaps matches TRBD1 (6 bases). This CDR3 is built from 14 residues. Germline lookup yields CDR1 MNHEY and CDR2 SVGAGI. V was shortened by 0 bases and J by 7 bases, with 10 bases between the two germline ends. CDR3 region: CASSYSIRGNEQFF. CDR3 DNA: TGTGCCAGCAGTTACTCGATCAGGGGTAATGAGCAGTTCTTC.

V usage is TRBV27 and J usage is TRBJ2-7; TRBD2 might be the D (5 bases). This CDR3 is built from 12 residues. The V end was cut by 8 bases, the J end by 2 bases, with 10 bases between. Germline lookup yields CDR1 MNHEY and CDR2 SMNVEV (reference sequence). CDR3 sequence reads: CASGVGTYEQYF. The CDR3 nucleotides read TGTGCCAGCGGGGTCGGGACCTACGAGCAGTACTTC.

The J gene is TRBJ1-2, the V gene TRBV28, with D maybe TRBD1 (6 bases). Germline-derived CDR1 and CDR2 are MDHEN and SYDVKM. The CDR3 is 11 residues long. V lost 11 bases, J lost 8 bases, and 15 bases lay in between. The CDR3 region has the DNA TGTGCCGGACAGCGGGGGAGGGGCTACACCTTC. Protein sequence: CAGQRGRGYTF.